This T cell receptor beta chain originates from a study of pediatric ulcerative colitis. Produced via immunoSEQ multiplex PCR; TCRdb's table is partial and in-frame only. Seen here are 60,000 to 75,000 clones, 70% to 80% observed once, and the top ten hold around 4.9%. This clone showed up just once. Germline CDR1 and CDR2: LGHNT and FRNRAP. The CDR3 covers 15 residues. The junction had 2 bases not matched to a gene; V was cut back by 2 bases and J by 3 bases. Sequencing was performed on blood. The chain has TRBV12-5 and TRBJ2-3, with 10 bases fitting TRBD1. The clonotype originates from a boy between 10 and 17 years old with moderate ulcerative colitis. The CDR3 DNA reads as TGTGCTAGTGGTTTGTGGGACAGGGGTACAGATACGCAGTATTTT. This codes for CASGLWDRGTDTQYF.